The 27 T cell receptor beta chains in this list originate from one sample, sequenced in a study of T-cell reconstitution after alpha-beta-depleted transplantation in children. Molecular barcoding with unique molecular identifiers was used for the TCRbeta library. TCRdb analysed the PCR reads with MiXCR anew, one entry per CDR3 protein. The repertoire holds 250,000 to 400,000 distinct CDR3 sequences, 20% to 30% seen once, with approximately 11% in the top ten. The sample was PBMCs, mostly from graft donor cells, taken 180 days after TCRalphabeta/CD19-depleted stem cell transplant. The source is a male patient younger than 18 who had a stem cell transplant for acute lymphoblastic leukemia, so the T cells may come from the graft donor.

This clonotype was counted only a few times. The gene calls are TRBV20-1 and TRBJ2-3, with 8 nucleotides matching TRBD1. Looked up from germline, CDR1 is DFQATT and CDR2 is SNEGSKA (reference sequence). Trimming cost V 6 bases and J 6 bases; bases outside gene matches: 8. The CDR3 has 13 residues. CDR3 residues: CSAGRGHKDTQYF. DNA for the CDR3: TGCAGTGCAGGCAGGGGGCATAAGGATACGCAGTATTTT.

This clonotype was seen more than once but under ten times. This chain links TRBV6-1 with TRBJ2-1, with no clear D. Germline CDR1 is MNHNS and CDR2 is SASEGT. The CDR3 runs to 13 residues. Trimming shortened V by 6 bases and J by 7 bases, and 13 bases separated the two germline ends. As DNA, the CDR3 is TGTGCCAGCAGGGCCTACCTGGGGAATGAGCAGTTCTTC. It specifies CASRAYLGNEQFF.

In this sample, this clonotype turned up a few times. Here the CDR3 reads CASSLAGGSEAFF. CDR3 in DNA: TGCGCCAGCAGCTTGGCCGGGGGCTCTGAAGCTTTCTTT. The chain links TRBV5-1 to TRBJ1-1; tentative D call: TRBD1 (6 bases). Looked up from germline, CDR1 is SGHRS and CDR2 is YFSETQ. The CDR3 has 13 amino acids. Trimming left V 0 bases short and J 6 bases short, with 9 bases between.

The rearrangement links TRBV29-1 to TRBJ1-1; TRBD1 might be the D (6 bases). Germline V gene lookup returns CDR1 SQVTM and CDR2 ANQGSEA. Between the trimmed V and J ends, which lost 3 bases and 3 bases, there was a span of 11 bases. This CDR3 spans 13 amino acids. CDR3 nucleotides: TGCAGCGTTGAGGGGGCTCAGGACACTGAAGCTTTCTTT. Its protein is CSVEGAQDTEAFF.

This chain connects TRBV12-3 or TRBV12-4 to TRBJ2-5, with D possibly being TRBD1 (6 bases). This CDR3 region has 15 residues. Trimming shortened V by 2 bases and J by 4 bases, and 14 bases separated the two germline ends. CDR3 sequence (DNA): TGTGCCAGCAGTTTAAGCAGTCAAGGGGGAGAGACCCAGTACTTC. It translates to CASSLSSQGGETQYF.

This clonotype has just a few counts. This chain uses TRBV20-1 with TRBJ2-1; TRBD2 agrees at 10 bases. Per germline, CDR1 DFQATT and CDR2 SNEGSKA (reference sequence). This CDR3 comprises 16 residues. V was clipped by 0 bases and J by 11 bases; unmatched bases: 13. CDR3 protein: CSARDAPGLAVWQQFF. The CDR3 DNA sequence: TGCAGTGCTAGAGATGCCCCAGGACTAGCGGTGTGGCAGCAGTTCTTC.

This chain uses TRBV20-1 with TRBJ2-3; 14 bases are a match to TRBD2. Germline lookup yields CDR1 DFQATT and CDR2 SNEGSKA (reference sequence). The CDR3 runs 16 residues. J gave up 6 bases and V 0 bases, and 5 bases lay outside the gene matches. In DNA, the CDR3 is TGCAGTGCTAGAGATCTGGGACTAGCGGGAGCTGATACGCAGTATTTT. Encoded protein: CSARDLGLAGADTQYF.

There are a few counts of this clonotype. The rearrangement uses TRBV18 and TRBJ2-7; D gene ambiguous. CDR3 length: 14 residues. CDR1 and CDR2 from the germline V gene are KGHSH and LQKENI. The germline V and J ends were trimmed by 3 bases and 1 base, with 10 bases remaining between them. The CDR3 bases are TGTGCCAGCTCACCTAAGGAAGATTCCTACGAGCAGTACTTC. Its protein product is CASSPKEDSYEQYF.

This clonotype has only a few counts. V gene TRBV21-1 combines with J gene TRBJ2-2; TRBD1, as called in the table, went unchecked against the DNA. TRBV21-1 corresponds to a pseudogene. The CDR3 has 10 residues. The CDR3 DNA follows: TGTGCCATCCCCCCCGGGGAGCTGTTTTTT. Protein sequence: CAIPPGELFF.

This clonotype was found a few times. J is TRBJ2-2 and V is TRBV5-1; 7 bases map to TRBD2. Germline CDR1 SGHRS, CDR2 YFSETQ. The CDR3 contains 16 residues. The J segment lost 5 bases and the V segment lost 0 bases, leaving 7 bases of the junction unmatched. CDR3 loop: CASSLALAEGTGELFF. Written as DNA, the CDR3 is TGCGCCAGCAGCTTGGCGCTAGCGGAGGGAACCGGGGAGCTGTTTTTT.

The chain recombines TRBV12-3 or TRBV12-4 with TRBJ2-7; D gene ambiguous. The V gene lost 3 bases and the J gene lost 6 bases, with 9 bases spanning the gap. The CDR3 consists of 12 residues. CDR3 DNA sequence: TGTGCCAGCAGTTTGTCAAGACCCGAGCAGTACTTC. Translated, it gives CASSLSRPEQYF.

V is TRBV10-3 and J is TRBJ2-1, with 8 positions matching TRBD2. The CDR3 covers 16 residues. The V and J ends lost 8 bases and 0 bases, in that order; junction bases with no gene match: 9. CDR1 and CDR2 (germline): ENHRY, SYGVKD. The CDR3, as DNA: TGTGCCATCCGGAGACTAGCGACCAGCTCCTACAATGAGCAGTTCTTC. It specifies CAIRRLATSSYNEQFF.

In this sample, this clonotype turned up many times. The V and J genes are TRBV6-5 and TRBJ2-1; D is ambiguous. Trimming shortened V by 0 bases and J by 4 bases, and 7 bases separated the two germline ends. Germline CDR1 is MNHEY and CDR2 is SVGAGI. This CDR3 has 14 amino acids. CDR3 sequence (DNA): TGTGCCAGCAGTTACTCGAGACTTTACAATGAGCAGTTCTTC. Protein sequence: CASSYSRLYNEQFF.

The gene calls are TRBV20-1 and TRBJ2-1; TRBD2 is a possible D gene (6 bases). Deletions cut 6 bases from V and 0 bases from J, with 15 bases between. CDR1 is DFQATT, CDR2 SNEGSKA, per germline (reference sequence). This CDR3 comprises 15 residues. The CDR3 loop reads CSAYPSARSYNEQFF. The CDR3, as DNA: TGCAGTGCATACCCTAGCGCCCGCTCCTACAATGAGCAGTTCTTC.

This chain uses TRBV5-1 with TRBJ2-2, with 13 bases that match TRBD2. The CDR3 totals 17 residues. The V segment lost 1 base and the J segment 4 bases; nucleotides outside the gene matches: 4. Germline assignment: CDR1 SGHRS and CDR2 YFSETQ. The CDR3 loop reads CASSLITSGRATGELFF. CDR3 coding DNA: TGCGCCAGCAGCTTGATTACTAGCGGGAGGGCCACCGGGGAGCTGTTTTTT.

This clonotype was observed at least ten times. The V and J genes are TRBV5-6 and TRBJ2-4; D gene ambiguous. There are 15 residues in the CDR3. With 0 bases removed from V and 0 bases from J, the gap between germline ends came to 7 bases. Looked up from germline, CDR1 is SGHDT and CDR2 is YYEEEE. The CDR3 DNA follows: TGTGCCAGCAGCTTGGGGGCACTAGCCAAAAACATTCAGTACTTC. Translating gives CASSLGALAKNIQYF.

V gene TRBV20-1 combines with J gene TRBJ2-7; D gene uncertain. Trimming pared 4 bases from V and 1 base from J, leaving 8 bases between. The CDR3 spans 12 residues. The germline gives CDR1 DFQATT, CDR2 SNEGSKA (reference sequence). The CDR3 spells CSAMTGSYEQYF. CDR3 DNA sequence: TGCAGTGCTATGACCGGTTCCTACGAGCAGTACTTC.

This clonotype was detected a few times. The chain carries TRBV4-1 and TRBJ2-6; 9 nucleotides agree with TRBD1. Per germline, CDR1 MGHRA and CDR2 YSYEKL. The CDR3 has 17 residues. The trim removed 9 bases at V and 2 bases at J, leaving 11 bases unmatched. The CDR3 DNA sequence: TGCGCCAGTACGCTCTTTACAGGGGGCCCTGGGGCCAACGTCCTGACTTTC. Amino acids: CASTLFTGGPGANVLTF.

V is TRBV27 and J is TRBJ2-7; TRBD2 agrees at 9 bases. Germline CDR1 reads MNHEY; CDR2 reads SMNVEV (reference sequence). This CDR3 is built from 15 residues. The V gene end was trimmed by 0 bases and the J gene end by 3 bases; junction bases not matched to a gene: 3. CDR3 DNA sequence: TGTGCCAGCAGTTTATCGGGGACTAGCTTCTACGAGCAGTACTTC. It encodes CASSLSGTSFYEQYF.

The sample holds a few counts of this clonotype. For the CDR3, the DNA is TGTGCCAGCAGCTATAGGGGGCTAGGGGAGCAGTACTTC. It yields the protein CASSYRGLGEQYF. The chain combines TRBV6-5 with TRBJ2-7, with 7 nucleotides matching TRBD1. J gave up 7 bases and V 6 bases, and 9 bases lay outside the gene matches. The CDR3 is 13 residues long. Germline CDR1 reads MNHEY; CDR2 reads SVGAGI.

This rearrangement joins TRBV4-2 to TRBJ1-6; 7 bases agree with TRBD1. Germline CDR1 and CDR2: LGHNA and YNFKEQ. The J segment lost 7 bases and the V segment lost 4 bases, leaving 16 bases of the junction unmatched. The CDR3 has 18 amino acids. The CDR3, as DNA: TGTGCCAGCAGCCTACTAACTCTGGGACAGAAGGGAAATTCACCCCTCCACTTT. As protein: CASSLLTLGQKGNSPLHF.

V gene TRBV18 combines with J gene TRBJ1-1; TRBD1 aligns across 7 bases. The CDR3 length is 15 residues. Per the germline V gene, CDR1 is KGHSH and CDR2 is LQKENI. The trim removed 3 bases at V and 2 bases at J, leaving 6 bases unmatched. The CDR3 sequence: CASSPLEGANTEAFF. DNA of the CDR3: TGTGCCAGCTCACCCTTAGAGGGGGCAAACACTGAAGCTTTCTTT.

Only a few counts were recorded for this clonotype. V gene TRBV15 combines with J gene TRBJ1-5; no definite D call. Germline V gives CDR1 LNHNV, CDR2 YYDKDF (reference sequence). The V end was cut by 7 bases, the J end by 2 bases, with 18 bases between. This CDR3 region has 16 residues. This chain's CDR3 is CATKDGNGMGNQPQHF. The CDR3 bases are TGTGCCACCAAAGACGGCAACGGGATGGGCAATCAGCCCCAGCATTTT.

This clonotype appeared a few times. The rearrangement uses TRBV9 and TRBJ2-3; 7 positions agree with TRBD1. CDR1 is SGDLS, CDR2 YYNGEE, per germline. CDR3 length equals 15 residues. V lost 3 bases and J lost 0; bases outside the gene matches: 4. The CDR3 region has the DNA TGTGCCAGCAGCGCCGGGACAGCTAGCACAGATACGCAGTATTTT. Translation: CASSAGTASTDTQYF.

In this sample, this clonotype turned up a few times. The chain joins TRBV27 to TRBJ1-2; D gene ambiguous. Trimming removed 1 base from V and 4 bases from J, with 16 bases in between. The CDR3 spans 16 residues. Germline V gene sequence: CDR1 MNHEY, CDR2 SMNVEV (reference sequence). The CDR3 region has the DNA TGTGCCAGCAGTTTATACCCGGACTCGGAGGGCTATGGCTACACCTTC. It encodes CASSLYPDSEGYGYTF.

The chain links TRBV5-6 to TRBJ2-7; D uncertain. V was clipped by 2 bases and J by 0 bases, with 6 bases between them. The CDR3 runs to 13 residues. Germline-derived CDR1 and CDR2 are SGHDT and YYEEEE. The CDR3 sequence is CASSFQPSYEQYF. CDR3 sequence (DNA): TGTGCCAGCAGCTTTCAGCCCTCCTACGAGCAGTACTTC. The full variable domain, rest sourced from reference TRBV5-6 and TRBJ2-7, is DAGVTQSPTHLIKTRGQQVTLRCSPKSGHDTVSWYQQALGQGPQFIFQYYEEEERQRGNFPDRFSGHQFPNYSSELNVNALLLGDSALYLCASSFQPSYEQYFGPGTRLTVT.

This clonotype turned up a few times. The chain combines TRBV5-1 with TRBJ1-4; D gene unclear. Trimming left V 4 bases short and J 5 bases short, with 9 bases between. The CDR3 contains 13 residues. Germline lookup yields CDR1 SGHRS and CDR2 YFSETQ. The chain's CDR3 is CASSAQMNEKLFF. DNA for the CDR3: TGCGCCAGCAGCGCGCAAATGAATGAAAAACTGTTTTTT.